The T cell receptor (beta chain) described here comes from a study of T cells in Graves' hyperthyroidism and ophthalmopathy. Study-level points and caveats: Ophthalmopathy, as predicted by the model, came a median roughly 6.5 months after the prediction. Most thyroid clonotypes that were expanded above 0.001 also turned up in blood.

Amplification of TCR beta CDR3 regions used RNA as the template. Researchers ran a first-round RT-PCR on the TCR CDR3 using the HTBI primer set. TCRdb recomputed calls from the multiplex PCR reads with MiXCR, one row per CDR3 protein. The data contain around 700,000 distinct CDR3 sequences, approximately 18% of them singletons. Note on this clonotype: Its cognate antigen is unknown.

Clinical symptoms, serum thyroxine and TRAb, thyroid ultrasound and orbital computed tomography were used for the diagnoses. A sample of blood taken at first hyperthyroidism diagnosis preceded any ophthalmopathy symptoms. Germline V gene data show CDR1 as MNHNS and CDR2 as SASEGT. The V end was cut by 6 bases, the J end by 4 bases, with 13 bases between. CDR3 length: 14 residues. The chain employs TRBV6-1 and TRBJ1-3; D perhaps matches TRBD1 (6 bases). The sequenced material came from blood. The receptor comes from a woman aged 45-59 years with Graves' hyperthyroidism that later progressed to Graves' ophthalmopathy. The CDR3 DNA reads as TGTGCCAGCAGGCCAGGGGCGACAGGAAACACCATATATTTT. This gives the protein CASRPGATGNTIYF.